This record covers a single TCR beta chain. The V gene lost 7 bases and the J gene lost 11 bases, with 23 bases spanning the gap. Germline V gene data show CDR1 as LNHDA and CDR2 as SQIVND (reference sequence). CDR3 length: 14 residues. The sample is drawn from a study of cytomegalovirus exposure and HLA in healthy donors. 60 Vbeta and 13 Jbeta primers were used in PCR. Assay: immunoSEQ multiplex PCR; the TCRdb copy retains only in-frame clones and omits some. The repertoire consists of approximately 120,000 clones, with 73% occurring once and the leading ten covering approximately 4.8%. Sequences were obtained from PBMCs. V is TRBV19 and J is TRBJ1-1, with a tentative D call TRBD1 (6 bases). The TCR originated in a man between 60 and 70 years old in good health and CMV-seropositive. The CDR3 reads CASTIRGQPGLAFF. DNA for the CDR3: TGTGCCAGTACCATCAGGGGCCAACCTGGCCTCGCTTTCTTT.